This TCR beta chain was obtained from a study of blood T cell repertoires in COVID-19. As for the study in general: Acute and convalescent COVID-19 specimens originated in the United States, Italy and Spain.

Produced via immunoSEQ multiplex PCR; TCRdb's table is partial and in-frame only. The table lists 330,000 or so clones, over 80% of them singletons. In germline, CDR1 is SGDLS, CDR2 YYNGEE. The CDR3 has 16 residues. Trimming removed 0 bases at V and 4 bases at J, with 11 bases between. V usage is TRBV9 and J usage is TRBJ2-6; perhaps TRBD2 as D (6 bases). Sequencing was carried out using peripheral blood. The TCR was taken from a man younger than 40 with COVID-19, enrolled during active disease. The chain's CDR3 is CASSVAGGSGANVLTF. CDR3 coding DNA: TGTGCCAGCAGCGTAGCTGGAGGGTCCGGGGCCAACGTCCTGACTTTC.